This TCR beta chain derives from a study of T cells after yellow fever vaccination. Study outcomes and limitations: From the bulk population, abundant clonotypes could contaminate and appear within FACS-sorted repertoires.

The CDR3 has 14 amino acids. Germline-derived CDR1 and CDR2 are LGHNA and YSLEER. V was cut by 5 bases and J by 4 bases, with 12 bases left in between. Each CDR3 protein gets one entry after TCRdb re-called the 5' RACE reads with MiXCR. This table has roughly 310,000 distinct CDR3 sequences, approximately 3.8% appearing once. As concerns this clonotype: Its antigen remains unknown.

The rearrangement uses TRBV4-3 and TRBJ1-3, with D perhaps matching TRBD1 (6 bases). The receptor comes from a man between 18 and 29 years old who received the YFV17D yellow fever vaccine. Source: PBMCs, taken on the day of the yellow fever booster vaccination. The CDR3 sequence is CASSSQGRGNTIYF. CDR3 in DNA: TGCGCCAGCAGCTCCCAGGGGAGAGGAAACACCATATATTTT.